Below, 32 T cell receptor beta chains from the same sample are listed, as sequenced in a study of shared T cell receptors in the human thymus. Measured with immunoSEQ multiplex PCR; TCRdb has only the in-frame clones, and not every one. The sample holds roughly 410,000 clones, 85% to 95% seen once. The specimen was thymocytes. The source is a human donor.

The chain couples TRBV15 to TRBJ2-3; 14 positions match TRBD2. Trimming removed 11 bases from V and 1 base from J; junction bases left unmatched: 14. Germline V gene lookup returns CDR1 LNHNV and CDR2 YYDKDF (reference sequence). The length of the CDR3 is 18 residues. CDR3 DNA sequence: TGTGCCTCTAGAGGACTAGCGGGAGGCGGGAGCTGCACAGATACGCAGTATTTT. Amino acids: CASRGLAGGGSCTDTQYF.

In DNA form, the CDR3 reads TGTGCCAGCAGTTTAGGGGCGAGAGTGGTCCCACCAGGGTTAGCTAACTATGGCTACACCTTC. This encodes CASSLGARVVPPGLANYGYTF. The gene calls are TRBV28 and TRBJ1-2, with D tentatively TRBD1 (5 bases). CDR1 and CDR2 (germline): MDHEN, SYDVKM. V was cut by 2 bases and J by 0 bases, with 28 bases left in between. The CDR3 spans 21 residues.

The chain uses TRBV5-5 and TRBJ2-7, with D possibly being TRBD2 (6 bases). In germline, CDR1 is SGHKS, CDR2 YYEKEE (reference sequence). The CDR3 consists of 15 residues. Trimming cost V 2 bases and J 2 bases, with 14 bases left between them. The CDR3 coding sequence is TGTGCCAGCAGCTTCCGGGAATTAGCGGCCTACGAGCAGTACTTC. Translated: CASSFRELAAYEQYF.

Only one count was recorded for this clone. The sample holds other DNA sequences that translate to the same CDR3. V is TRBV30 and J is TRBJ2-5, with a possible D match to TRBD1 (5 bases). Germline values: CDR1 GTSNPN, CDR2 SVGIG (reference sequence). Deletions cut 2 bases from V and 4 bases from J, with 5 bases between. This CDR3 has 11 residues. The CDR3 DNA is TGTGCCTGGAGTAGGGGAGAGACCCAGTACTTC. The encoded protein is CAWSRGETQYF.

The chain couples TRBV7-9 to TRBJ1-4, with TRBD1 matching 12 bases. V shed 4 bases and J 7 bases; nucleotides not matched to a gene: 16. Germline CDR1 and CDR2: SEHNR and FQNEAQ (reference sequence). The CDR3 has 19 residues. CDR3 sequence: CASSSLRDRGRGATEKLFF. The CDR3 nucleotides are TGTGCCAGCAGCTCCCTCCGGGACAGGGGGCGCGGGGCTACTGAAAAACTGTTTTTT.

This chain links TRBV9 with TRBJ1-2; no firm D call. The germline V gene has CDR1 SGDLS and CDR2 YYNGEE. The CDR3 runs 11 residues. The CDR3 DNA is TGTGCGGGTCTCCCAAACTATGGCTACACCTTC. Its translation is CAGLPNYGYTF. The full variable domain, rest sourced from reference TRBV9 and TRBJ1-2, is DSGVTQTPKHLITATGQRVTLRCSPRSGDLSVYWYQQSLDQGLQFLIQYYNGEERAKGNILERFSAQQFPDLHSELNLSSLELGDSALYFCAGLPNYGYTFGSGTRLTVV.

The gene calls are TRBV6-5 and TRBJ1-2, with D unclear. The CDR3 loop spans 14 amino acids. The ends were cut back, 5 bases at V and 4 bases at J, with 14 bases in the middle. Germline CDR1 MNHEY, CDR2 SVGAGI. CDR3 in DNA: TGTGCCAGCAGTCCGGACGGAATCACCTATGGCTACACCTTC. Its protein product is CASSPDGITYGYTF.

The V and J genes are TRBV25-1 and TRBJ1-1, with a weak D call TRBD1 (6 bases). CDR3 length: 16 residues. Germline-derived CDR1 and CDR2 are MGHDK and SYGVNS. Deletions cut 1 base from V and 0 bases from J, with 12 bases between. The DNA for the CDR3 is TGTGCCAGCAGTGAATTTGGGGGGGCCGTGAACACTGAAGCTTTCTTT. This translates into CASSEFGGAVNTEAFF.

V usage is TRBV7-9 and J usage is TRBJ2-3, with 8 bases aligning to TRBD2. The CDR3 length is 16 residues. Germline V CDR1 and CDR2: SEHNR, FQNEAQ (reference sequence). V dropped 2 bases and J dropped 1; count of bases not matched to a gene: 5. The DNA for the CDR3 is TGTGCCAGCAGCTTATGGGCTAGCGGGCGCACAGATACGCAGTATTTT. Translating it yields CASSLWASGRTDTQYF.

The chain links TRBV6-6 to TRBJ1-1; tentatively, D is TRBD1 (5 bases). The CDR3 has 14 residues. With 4 bases removed from V and 2 bases from J, the gap between germline ends came to 11 bases. Germline V gives CDR1 MNHNY, CDR2 SVGAGI (reference sequence). The CDR3 DNA reads as TGTGCCAGCAGTTTCGGGGCTGGTAACACTGAAGCTTTCTTT. It codes for CASSFGAGNTEAFF.

The chain has TRBV29-1 and TRBJ2-5, with TRBD1 as a possible D gene (5 bases). The V end was cut by 4 bases, the J end by 0 bases, with 18 bases between. CDR3 length: 16 amino acids. Germline loops: CDR1 SQVTM, CDR2 ANQGSEA. CDR3 residues: CSVAWGGPKHQETQYF. In nucleotides, the CDR3 is TGCAGCGTTGCATGGGGCGGTCCAAAGCACCAAGAGACCCAGTACTTC.

The chain employs TRBV7-9 and TRBJ1-1; tentatively, D is TRBD1 (5 bases). Germline V gives CDR1 SEHNR, CDR2 FQNEAQ (reference sequence). V was cut by 4 bases and J by 10 bases, with 13 bases left in between. CDR3 size: 12 residues. The CDR3 loop is CASSSVGAGAFF. The CDR3 DNA follows: TGTGCCAGCAGCTCCGTAGGGGCAGGAGCTTTCTTT.

The CDR3 coding sequence is TGTGCCTGGATAGATGGGACCGGCTACACCTTC. It encodes CAWIDGTGYTF. The chain employs TRBV30 and TRBJ1-2; D possibly corresponds to TRBD1 (5 bases). This CDR3 contains 11 residues. In germline, CDR1 is GTSNPN, CDR2 SVGIG (reference sequence). V lost 4 bases, J lost 8 bases, and 11 bases lay in between.

The J gene is TRBJ2-7, the V gene TRBV27; TRBD2 agrees at 12 bases. This CDR3 is built from 16 residues. CDR1 and CDR2 (germline): MNHEY, SMNVEV (reference sequence). J gave up 0 bases and V 5 bases, and 5 bases lay outside the gene matches. The CDR3 bases are TGTGCCAGCAGTAGGACTAGCGGGACGAGCTCCTACGAGCAGTACTTC. This encodes CASSRTSGTSSYEQYF.

V and J are TRBV10-3 and TRBJ2-7, with D hard to call. This CDR3 has 14 amino acids. CDR1 and CDR2 from the germline V gene are ENHRY and SYGVKD. V lost 6 bases, J lost 0 bases, and 12 bases lay in between. CDR3 nucleotides: TGTGCCATCAGCCCCCACCCAGACTCCTACGAGCAGTACTTC. Its translation: CAISPHPDSYEQYF.

This clone appeared a single time. The chain uses TRBV14 and TRBJ1-2; tentative D call: TRBD1 (5 bases). CDR1 is SGHDN and CDR2 is FVKESK in the germline V gene. The CDR3 has 15 residues. V lost 1 base to trimming and J lost 4 bases, with 13 bases between them. Here the CDR3 reads CASSQGVGRVYGYTF. The DNA for the CDR3 is TGTGCCAGCAGCCAAGGGGTCGGCAGGGTCTATGGCTACACCTTC.

The chain employs TRBV7-3 and TRBJ2-1; D may be TRBD1 (6 bases). Between the trimmed V and J ends, which lost 3 bases and 1 base, there was a span of 13 bases. The CDR3 is 16 residues long. From germline, CDR1 is SGHTA and CDR2 FQGTGA. The CDR3 region is CASSLTGYPSYNEQFF. Written as DNA, the CDR3 is TGTGCCAGCAGCTTGACAGGTTACCCATCCTACAATGAGCAGTTCTTC.

A few counts support this clone. This rearrangement joins TRBV13 to TRBJ1-1; D is uncertain. This CDR3 comprises 14 residues. The germline V gene encodes CDR1 PRHDT and CDR2 FYEKMQ (reference sequence). Deletions cut 2 bases from V and 2 bases from J, with 9 bases between. CDR3 region: CASSLCVRNTEAFF. Here the CDR3 DNA reads TGTGCCAGCAGCTTATGCGTTCGTAACACTGAAGCTTTCTTT.

This chain connects TRBV7-9 to TRBJ2-1; 12 nucleotides agree with TRBD2. CDR1 is SEHNR, CDR2 FQNEAQ, per germline (reference sequence). The CDR3 runs to 19 residues. Trimming at V came to 5 bases and at J to 0 bases, leaving 11 bases not matched to a gene. The CDR3, as DNA: TGTGCCAGCAGCCCCGGACTAGCGGGGCCGGAGAGCTCCTACAATGAGCAGTTCTTC. Translation: CASSPGLAGPESSYNEQFF.

The chain carries TRBV18 and TRBJ1-4; D is unresolved. The CDR3 runs 17 residues. V lost 3 bases and J 5 bases, leaving 19 bases between the germline ends. Germline V gives CDR1 KGHSH, CDR2 LQKENI. This CDR3 is CASSPGRLPVPNEKLFF. The DNA for the CDR3 is TGTGCCAGCTCACCCGGACGGCTTCCCGTGCCGAATGAAAAACTGTTTTTT.

This chain joins TRBV30 and TRBJ2-7; 8 nucleotides align to TRBD1. V shed 5 bases and J 3 bases; nucleotides not matched to a gene: 9. Germline V CDR1 and CDR2: GTSNPN, SVGIG (reference sequence). The CDR3 runs to 14 residues. CDR3 nucleotides: TGTGCCTGGGGCTCAGGGGGCTTAGGCTACGAGCAGTACTTC. Translated, it gives CAWGSGGLGYEQYF. The complete variable domain, with remaining parts taken from reference TRBV30 and TRBJ2-7, reads SQTIHQWPATLVQPVGSPLSLECTVEGTSNPNLYWYRQAAGRGLQLLFYSVGIGQISSEVPQNLSASRPQDRQFILSSKKLLLSDSGFYLCAWGSGGLGYEQYFGPGTRLTVT.

V is TRBV7-9 and J is TRBJ2-1, with D hard to call. CDR1 and CDR2 (germline): SEHNR, FQNEAQ (reference sequence). The CDR3 covers 12 residues. The ends were cut back, 2 bases at V and 8 bases at J, with 7 bases in the middle. The CDR3 region is CASSLMGHEQFF. CDR3 nucleotide sequence: TGTGCCAGCAGCTTAATGGGTCATGAGCAGTTCTTC.

The CDR3 DNA reads as TGCAGCGTCGGAACTAGGGGCCGGGGGGCCCAGTACTTC. Its protein is CSVGTRGRGAQYF. The chain joins TRBV29-1 to TRBJ2-5, with 7 bases fitting TRBD2. The CDR3 extends over 13 amino acids. Germline V CDR1 and CDR2: SQVTM, ANQGSEA. Trimming cost V 6 bases and J 9 bases; bases outside gene matches: 13. Full variable domain (rest looked up from reference TRBV29-1 and TRBJ2-5): SAVISQKPSRDICQRGTSLTIQCQVDSQVTMMFWYRQQPGQSLTLIATANQGSEATYESGFVIDKFPISRPNLTFSTLTVSNMSPEDSSIYLCSVGTRGRGAQYFGPGTRLLVL.

V and J are TRBV14 and TRBJ2-1, with D possibly TRBD2 on 5 matching bases. CDR1 is SGHDN, CDR2 FVKESK, per germline. This CDR3 region has 16 residues. V lost 3 bases, J lost 9 bases, and 21 bases lay in between. In nucleotides, the CDR3 is TGTGCCAGCAGCCACGAGGGCCGGGTTCAGGTCTGTGAGCAGTTCTTC. It is translated as CASSHEGRVQVCEQFF.

V is TRBV14 and J is TRBJ2-1; D possibly corresponds to TRBD1 (9 bases). The V end lost 4 bases, the J end lost 10 bases, and 29 bases lay between the germline ends. Germline-derived CDR1 and CDR2 are SGHDN and FVKESK. The CDR3 has 18 amino acids. The CDR3 sequence is CASSPRGGLPGQGFEQFF. For the CDR3, the DNA is TGTGCCAGCAGCCCCCGGGGGGGGTTACCGGGACAGGGTTTCGAGCAGTTCTTC.

The DNA of the CDR3 is TGTGCCAGCAGCCAGAACACTGAAGCTTTCTTT. It codes for CASSQNTEAFF. The chain couples TRBV7-4 to TRBJ1-1; D is undetermined. The CDR3 consists of 11 residues. Trimming left V 5 bases short and J 1 base short, with 2 bases between. Germline CDR1 and CDR2: SGHVT and SQSDAQ.

This chain connects TRBV27 to TRBJ2-1; D ambiguous. V was trimmed by 2 bases and J by 7 bases, leaving 21 bases between them. Looked up from germline, CDR1 is MNHEY and CDR2 is SMNVEV (reference sequence). CDR3 length equals 17 residues. The CDR3 sequence is CASSLRVKVPLWNEQFF. The CDR3 DNA reads TGTGCCAGCAGTTTACGGGTAAAGGTGCCTCTATGGAATGAGCAGTTCTTC.

The chain has TRBV27 and TRBJ2-1; 11 nucleotides match TRBD2. The V and J ends lost 6 bases and 5 bases, in that order; junction bases with no gene match: 6. Germline CDR1 reads MNHEY; CDR2 reads SMNVEV (reference sequence). This CDR3 contains 15 residues. CDR3 sequence (DNA): TGTGCCAGCAGCTCTTTTAGCGGGAGGGACAATGAGCAGTTCTTC. The encoded protein is CASSSFSGRDNEQFF.

The CDR3 region is CASSNPKRRGLMNTEAFF. As DNA, the CDR3 is TGCGCCAGCAGCAATCCAAAAAGGAGGGGTCTTATGAACACTGAAGCTTTCTTT. The gene calls are TRBV5-1 and TRBJ1-1; maybe TRBD1 (5 bases). Per germline, CDR1 SGHRS and CDR2 YFSETQ. The CDR3 consists of 18 residues. Trimming removed 4 bases from V and 0 bases from J, with 22 bases in between. Filled out from reference TRBV5-1 and TRBJ1-1, the complete variable domain reads KAGVTQTPRYLIKTRGQQVTLSCSPISGHRSVSWYQQTPGQGLQFLFEYFSETQRNKGNFPGRFSGRQFSNSRSEMNVSTLELGDSALYLCASSNPKRRGLMNTEAFFGQGTRLTVV.

CDR3 sequence (DNA): TGCGCCAGCAGCCAAGACAGGTTTTCCCCCTTAGGGCTCTATGGCTACACCTTC. Translation: CASSQDRFSPLGLYGYTF. The chain carries TRBV4-1 and TRBJ1-2; D remains ambiguous. CDR1 is MGHRA, CDR2 YSYEKL, per germline. The CDR3 spans 18 residues. V was clipped by 0 bases and J by 4 bases, with 21 bases between them.

The chain employs TRBV6-4 and TRBJ2-1; no clear D. The CDR3 is made up of 14 amino acids. V was trimmed by 8 bases and J by 6 bases, leaving 17 bases between them. Germline CDR1 reads MRHNA; CDR2 reads SNTAGT. The CDR3 protein is CASSSDGPFNEQFF. The CDR3 coding sequence is TGTGCCAGCTCGAGCGACGGCCCTTTCAATGAGCAGTTCTTC.

The chain uses TRBV28 and TRBJ2-7; the D is unclear. CDR1 and CDR2 (germline): MDHEN, SYDVKM. V lost 3 bases to trimming and J lost 1 base, with 16 bases between them. CDR3 length: 16 amino acids. The CDR3 sequence is CASSLEKGSPSYEQYF. The CDR3 coding sequence is TGTGCCAGCAGTTTGGAGAAAGGCTCACCATCCTACGAGCAGTACTTC.